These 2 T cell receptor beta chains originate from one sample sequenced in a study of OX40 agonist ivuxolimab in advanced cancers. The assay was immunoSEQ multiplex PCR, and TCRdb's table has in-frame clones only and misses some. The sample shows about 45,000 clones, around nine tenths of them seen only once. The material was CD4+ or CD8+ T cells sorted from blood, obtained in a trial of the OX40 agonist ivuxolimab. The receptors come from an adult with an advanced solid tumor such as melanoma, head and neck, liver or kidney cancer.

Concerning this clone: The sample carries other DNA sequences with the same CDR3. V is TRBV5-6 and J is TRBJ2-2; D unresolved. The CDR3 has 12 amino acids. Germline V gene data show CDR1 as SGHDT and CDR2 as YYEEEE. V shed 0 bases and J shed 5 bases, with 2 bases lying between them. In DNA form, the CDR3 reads TGTGCCAGCAGCTTGGCAACCGGGGAGCTGTTTTTT. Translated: CASSLATGELFF. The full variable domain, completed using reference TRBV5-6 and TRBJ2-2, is DAGVTQSPTHLIKTRGQQVTLRCSPKSGHDTVSWYQQALGQGPQFIFQYYEEEERQRGNFPDRFSGHQFPNYSSELNVNALLLGDSALYLCASSLATGELFFGEGSRLTVL.

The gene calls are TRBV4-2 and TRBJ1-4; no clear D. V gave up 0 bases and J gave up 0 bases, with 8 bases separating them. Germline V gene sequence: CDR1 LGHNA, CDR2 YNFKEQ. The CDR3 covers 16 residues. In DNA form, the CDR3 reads TGTGCCAGCAGCCAAGAAGGGCAGACAACTAATGAAAAACTGTTTTTT. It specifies CASSQEGQTTNEKLFF.